The 14 T cell receptor beta chains below come from one sample, sequenced in a study of blood T cell repertoires in COVID-19. TCRdb keeps only in-frame clones here, not all; method: immunoSEQ multiplex PCR. The data contain about 210,000 clones, around 85% of them seen just once; the ten biggest clones take up around 20%. Material: PBMCs or T cells enriched from blood (not recorded which). Receptors originate from a man in his forties who had recovered from COVID-19.

The V call is TRBV3-1 (or the pseudogene TRBV3-2), the J call TRBJ1-2; 9 bases match TRBD1. Germline trimming cut 4 bases from V and 8 bases from J; bases unmatched to any gene: 14. The CDR3 is 16 residues long. The germline gives CDR1 LGHDT, CDR2 YNNKEL (reference sequence). The CDR3 sequence is CASSLVEQGARKGYTF. Written as DNA, the CDR3 is TGTGCCAGCAGCCTAGTAGAACAGGGGGCGCGTAAGGGCTACACCTTC.

This sequence joins TRBV18 and TRBJ2-3; no reliable D call. The CDR3 is 15 amino acids. V was cut by 5 bases and J by 4 bases, with 16 bases left in between. CDR1 and CDR2 (germline): KGHSH, LQKENI. CDR3 coding DNA: TGTGCCAGCTCATCCACACCTCAATTTTCAGATACGCAGTATTTT. The encoded protein is CASSSTPQFSDTQYF.

The chain recombines TRBV5-4 with TRBJ1-5; a weak D match, TRBD1 (6 bases). Trimming shortened V by 2 bases and J by 1 base, and 13 bases separated the two germline ends. Germline-derived CDR1 and CDR2 are SGHNT and YYREEE (reference sequence). The length of the CDR3 is 16 residues. CDR3 in DNA: TGTGCCAGCAGCTTAGGTCCAGGGGTCAGCAATCAGCCCCAGCATTTT. Its protein product is CASSLGPGVSNQPQHF.

J is TRBJ1-4 and V is TRBV18, with a possible D match to TRBD1 (6 bases). Germline V CDR1 and CDR2: KGHSH, LQKENI. V was pared by 10 bases and J by 8 bases, with 14 bases between. The CDR3 contains 12 residues. The CDR3: CATTGQSEKLFF. CDR3 nucleotides: TGTGCCACCACCGGACAGTCAGAAAAACTGTTTTTT.

In nucleotides, the CDR3 is TGCAGCGTTGCCACAGGGGGCTATGGCTACACCTTC. Its protein is CSVATGGYGYTF. The chain carries TRBV29-1 and TRBJ1-2; the match to TRBD1 covers 8 bases. Trimming cost V 4 bases and J 4 bases; bases outside gene matches: 2. The CDR3 sequence is 12 residues long. Germline CDR1 is SQVTM and CDR2 is ANQGSEA.

The chain joins TRBV6-5 to TRBJ1-2; tentative D call: TRBD1 (6 bases). V lost 6 bases to trimming and J lost 7 bases, with 12 bases between them. This CDR3 comprises 12 residues. In germline, CDR1 is MNHEY, CDR2 SVGAGI. DNA of the CDR3: TGTGCCAGCAGCCCAGGGGCTCGTGGCTACACCTTC. As protein: CASSPGARGYTF.

The chain is built from TRBV12-5 and TRBJ2-2; weak D call: TRBD2 (6 bases). The CDR3 spans 14 residues. Germline-derived CDR1 and CDR2 are LGHNT and FRNRAP. Trimming pared 7 bases from V and 6 bases from J, leaving 15 bases between. CDR3 nucleotides: TGTGCTAGTGCCCCCGGTGGGGGGTCCGGGGAGCTGTTTTTT. The encoded protein is CASAPGGGSGELFF.

The genes are TRBV5-6 and TRBJ1-1; 9 bases match TRBD1. Germline V gene data show CDR1 as SGHDT and CDR2 as YYEEEE. This CDR3 has 15 amino acids. V was pared by 4 bases and J by 4 bases, with 8 bases of the junction left unmatched. As DNA, the CDR3 is TGTGCCAGCAGCAAACACAGGGGGCCGTTCACTGAAGCTTTCTTT. Translated, it gives CASSKHRGPFTEAFF. Combining the CDR3 with reference TRBV5-6 and TRBJ1-1 gives the whole variable domain DAGVTQSPTHLIKTRGQQVTLRCSPKSGHDTVSWYQQALGQGPQFIFQYYEEEERQRGNFPDRFSGHQFPNYSSELNVNALLLGDSALYLCASSKHRGPFTEAFFGQGTRLTVV.

This chain connects TRBV7-9 to TRBJ1-4; TRBD1 is a possible D gene (5 bases). Trimming removed 5 bases from V and 1 base from J, with 11 bases in between. Germline V gene sequence: CDR1 SEHNR, CDR2 FQNEAQ (reference sequence). The CDR3 is 15 residues long. The CDR3 DNA is TGTGCCAGCAGCCCTCTGGGGGGAACTAATGAAAAACTGTTTTTT. Translated: CASSPLGGTNEKLFF. Based on the CDR3 plus reference TRBV7-9 and TRBJ1-4, the full variable domain is DTGVSQNPRHKITKRGQNVTFRCDPISEHNRLYWYRQTLGQGPEFLTYFQNEAQLEKSRLLSDRFSAERPKGSFSTLEIQRTEQGDSAMYLCASSPLGGTNEKLFFGSGTQLSVL.

The rearrangement links TRBV24-1 to TRBJ2-3; D unresolved. The CDR3 has 13 residues. Germline CDR1 and CDR2: KGHDR and SFDVKD. Trimming pared 4 bases from V and 5 bases from J, leaving 9 bases between. The CDR3 region has the DNA TGTGCCACCAGTGAAGCCCCCCAAGATACGCAGTATTTT. It translates to CATSEAPQDTQYF.

The CDR3 here is CASSFTGGEGYTF. As DNA, the CDR3 is TGCGCCAGCAGCTTTACCGGGGGTGAGGGCTACACCTTC. J is TRBJ1-2 and V is TRBV5-1; D may be TRBD1 (5 bases). Germline V gene data show CDR1 as SGHRS and CDR2 as YFSETQ. Trimming took 2 bases from V and 8 from J, leaving 13 bases between them. The CDR3 sequence is 13 residues long.

V and J are TRBV6-5 and TRBJ2-1; 8 nucleotides match TRBD1. Per the germline V gene, CDR1 is MNHEY and CDR2 is SVGAGI. The ends lost 4 bases at V and 9 bases at J; junction bases unmatched: 2. The CDR3 runs to 12 residues. CDR3 nucleotides: TGTGCCAGCAGTTTTGACAGGGGTGAGCAGTTCTTC. Protein: CASSFDRGEQFF.

The chain couples TRBV5-1 to TRBJ2-7, with 9 bases lining up with TRBD2. CDR1 is SGHRS, CDR2 YFSETQ, per germline. The V segment lost 0 bases and the J segment 6 bases; nucleotides outside the gene matches: 10. The CDR3 has 16 residues. CDR3 region: CASSLASGGRVGEQYF. The CDR3 DNA reads as TGCGCCAGCAGCTTGGCTTCTGGCGGGAGGGTGGGCGAGCAGTACTTC.

In its sample, this clone was seen once. V usage is TRBV19 and J usage is TRBJ1-3; TRBD1 aligns across 9 bases. The V and J ends lost 10 bases and 3 bases, in that order; junction bases with no gene match: 7. This CDR3 has 14 residues. Germline values: CDR1 LNHDA, CDR2 SQIVND (reference sequence). DNA of the CDR3: TGTGCCACCTCCGGGACAGGGTTTGGAAACACCATATATTTT. Amino acid sequence: CATSGTGFGNTIYF.